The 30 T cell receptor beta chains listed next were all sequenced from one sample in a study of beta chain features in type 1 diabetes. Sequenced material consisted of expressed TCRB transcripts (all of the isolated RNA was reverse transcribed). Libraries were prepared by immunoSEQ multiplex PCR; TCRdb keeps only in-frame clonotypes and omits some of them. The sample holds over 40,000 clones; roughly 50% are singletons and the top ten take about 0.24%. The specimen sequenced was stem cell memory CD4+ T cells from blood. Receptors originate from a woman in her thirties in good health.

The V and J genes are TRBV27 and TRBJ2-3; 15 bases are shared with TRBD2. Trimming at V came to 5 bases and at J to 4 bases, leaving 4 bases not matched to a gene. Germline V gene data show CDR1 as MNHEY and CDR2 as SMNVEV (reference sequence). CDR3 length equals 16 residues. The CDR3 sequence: CASSRRTSGGADTQYF. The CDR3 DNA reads TGTGCCAGCAGTAGAAGGACTAGCGGGGGGGCAGATACGCAGTATTTT.

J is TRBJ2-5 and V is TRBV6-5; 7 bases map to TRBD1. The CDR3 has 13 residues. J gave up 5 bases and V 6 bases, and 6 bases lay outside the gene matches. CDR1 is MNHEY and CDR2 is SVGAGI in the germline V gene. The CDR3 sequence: CASRRDSDETQYF. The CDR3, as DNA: TGTGCCAGCAGACGGGACAGTGATGAGACCCAGTACTTC.

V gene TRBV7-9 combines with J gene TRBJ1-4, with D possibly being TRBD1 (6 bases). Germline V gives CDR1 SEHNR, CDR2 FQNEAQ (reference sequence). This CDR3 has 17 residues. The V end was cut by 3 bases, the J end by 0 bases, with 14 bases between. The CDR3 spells CASSFSQGLATNEKLFF. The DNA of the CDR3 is TGTGCCAGCAGCTTTTCCCAGGGGCTGGCAACTAATGAAAAACTGTTTTTT.

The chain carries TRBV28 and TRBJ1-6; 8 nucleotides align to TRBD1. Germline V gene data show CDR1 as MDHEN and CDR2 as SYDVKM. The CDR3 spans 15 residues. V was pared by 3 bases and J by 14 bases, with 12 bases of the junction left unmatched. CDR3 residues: CASSFVDRELRSLHF. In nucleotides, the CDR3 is TGTGCCAGCAGTTTTGTGGACAGGGAGCTCCGGTCCCTCCACTTT.

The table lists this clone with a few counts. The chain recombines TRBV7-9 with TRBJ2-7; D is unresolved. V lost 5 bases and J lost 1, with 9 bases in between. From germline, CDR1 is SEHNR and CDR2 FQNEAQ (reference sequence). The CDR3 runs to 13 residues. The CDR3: CASSRTESYEQYF. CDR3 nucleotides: TGTGCCAGCAGCCGTACGGAGTCCTACGAGCAGTACTTC.

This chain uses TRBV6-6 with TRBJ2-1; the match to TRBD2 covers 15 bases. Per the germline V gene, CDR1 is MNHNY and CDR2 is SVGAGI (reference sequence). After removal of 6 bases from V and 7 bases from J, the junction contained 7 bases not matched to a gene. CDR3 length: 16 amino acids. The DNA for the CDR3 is TGTGCCAGCAGCCCCGGAGGGACTAGCGGGAGGAATGAGCAGTTCTTC. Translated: CASSPGGTSGRNEQFF.

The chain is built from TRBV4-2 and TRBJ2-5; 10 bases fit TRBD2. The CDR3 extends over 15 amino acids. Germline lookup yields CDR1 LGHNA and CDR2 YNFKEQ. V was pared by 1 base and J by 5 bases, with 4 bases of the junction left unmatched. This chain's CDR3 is CASSQGLAGVETQYF. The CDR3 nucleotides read TGTGCCAGCAGCCAAGGGCTAGCGGGAGTGGAGACCCAGTACTTC.

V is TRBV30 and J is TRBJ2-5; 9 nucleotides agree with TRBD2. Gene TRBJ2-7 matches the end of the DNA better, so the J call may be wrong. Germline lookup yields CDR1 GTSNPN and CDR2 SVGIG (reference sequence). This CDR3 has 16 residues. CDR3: CAWTTTPGTSSYEQYF. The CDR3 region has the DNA TGTGCCTGGACCACTACCCCCGGGACTAGCAGTTACGAGCAGTACTTC.

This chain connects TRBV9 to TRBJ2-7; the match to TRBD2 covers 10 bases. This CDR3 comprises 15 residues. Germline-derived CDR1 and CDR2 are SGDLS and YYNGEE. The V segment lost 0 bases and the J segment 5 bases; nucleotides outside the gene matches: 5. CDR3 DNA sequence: TGTGCCAGCAGCGTAGAACTAGCGGGATTCGACGAGCAGTACTTC. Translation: CASSVELAGFDEQYF.

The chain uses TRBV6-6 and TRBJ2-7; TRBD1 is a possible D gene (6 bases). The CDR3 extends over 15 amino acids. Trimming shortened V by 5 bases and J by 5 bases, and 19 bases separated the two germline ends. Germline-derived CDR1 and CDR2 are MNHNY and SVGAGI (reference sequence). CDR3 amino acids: CASSGSRDKPNEQYF. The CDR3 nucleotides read TGTGCCAGCAGTGGAAGTAGGGACAAACCAAACGAGCAGTACTTC.

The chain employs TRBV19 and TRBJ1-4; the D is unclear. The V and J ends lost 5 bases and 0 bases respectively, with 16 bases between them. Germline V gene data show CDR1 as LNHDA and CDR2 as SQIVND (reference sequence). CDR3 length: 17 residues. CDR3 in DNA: TGTGCCAGTAGTCAACCTCGGGGTTACGCAACTAATGAAAAACTGTTTTTT. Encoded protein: CASSQPRGYATNEKLFF.

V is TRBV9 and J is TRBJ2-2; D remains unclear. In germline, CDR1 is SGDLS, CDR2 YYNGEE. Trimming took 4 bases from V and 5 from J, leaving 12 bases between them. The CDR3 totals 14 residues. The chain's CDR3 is CASSTHEVTGELFF. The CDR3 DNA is TGTGCCAGCAGCACCCACGAGGTTACCGGGGAGCTGTTTTTT.

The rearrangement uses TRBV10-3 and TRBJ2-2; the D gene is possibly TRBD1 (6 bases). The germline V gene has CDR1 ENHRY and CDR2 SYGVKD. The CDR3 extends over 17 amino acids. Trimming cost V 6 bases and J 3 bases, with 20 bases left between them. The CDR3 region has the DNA TGTGCCATCAGCACAGGGAACCCAGGTCGAGACACCGGGGAGCTGTTTTTT. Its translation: CAISTGNPGRDTGELFF.

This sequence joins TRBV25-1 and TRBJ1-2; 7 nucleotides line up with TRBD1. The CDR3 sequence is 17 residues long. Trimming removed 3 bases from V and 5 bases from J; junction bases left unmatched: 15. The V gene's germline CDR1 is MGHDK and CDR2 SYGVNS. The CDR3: CASSDAPGQKSTYGYTF. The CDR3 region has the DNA TGTGCCAGCAGTGATGCGCCGGGACAGAAGTCTACTTATGGCTACACCTTC.

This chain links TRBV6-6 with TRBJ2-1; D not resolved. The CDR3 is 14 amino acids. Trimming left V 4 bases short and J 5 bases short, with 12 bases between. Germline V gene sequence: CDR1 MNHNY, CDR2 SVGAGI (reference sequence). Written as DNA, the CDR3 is TGTGCCAGCAGTTTCAGTGCAGGCCACAATGAGCAGTTCTTC. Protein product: CASSFSAGHNEQFF.

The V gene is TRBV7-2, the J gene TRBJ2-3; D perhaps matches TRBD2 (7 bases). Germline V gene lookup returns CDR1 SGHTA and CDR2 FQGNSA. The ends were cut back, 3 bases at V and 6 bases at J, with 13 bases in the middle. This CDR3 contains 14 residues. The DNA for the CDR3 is TGTGCCAGCAGCTTTGGGGGGGCCGGGGATACGCAGTATTTT. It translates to CASSFGGAGDTQYF. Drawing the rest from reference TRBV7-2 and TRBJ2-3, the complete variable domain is GAGVSQSPSNKVTEKGKDVELRCDPISGHTALYWYRQSLGQGLEFLIYFQGNSAPDKSGLPSDRFSAERTGGSVSTLTIQRTQQEDSAVYLCASSFGGAGDTQYFGPGTRLTVL.

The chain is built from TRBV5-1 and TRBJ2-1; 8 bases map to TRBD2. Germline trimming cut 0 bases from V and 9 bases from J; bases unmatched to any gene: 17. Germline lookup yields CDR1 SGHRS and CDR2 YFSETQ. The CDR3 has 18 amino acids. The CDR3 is CASSLERGRTSLGSEQFF. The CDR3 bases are TGCGCCAGCAGCTTGGAGCGGGGCCGGACTAGCTTGGGCAGTGAGCAGTTCTTC.

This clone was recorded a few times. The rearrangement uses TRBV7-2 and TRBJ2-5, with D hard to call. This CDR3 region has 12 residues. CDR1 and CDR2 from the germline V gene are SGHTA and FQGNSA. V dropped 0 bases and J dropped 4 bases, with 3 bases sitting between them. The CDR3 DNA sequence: TGTGCCAGCAGCTTAGCCTTAGAGACCCAGTACTTC. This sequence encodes CASSLALETQYF.

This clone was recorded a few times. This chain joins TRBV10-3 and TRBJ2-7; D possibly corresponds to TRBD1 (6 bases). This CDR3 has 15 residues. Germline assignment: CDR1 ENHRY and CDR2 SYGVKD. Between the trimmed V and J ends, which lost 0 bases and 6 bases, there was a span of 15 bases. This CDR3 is CAISESPGHQGEQYF. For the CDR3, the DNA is TGTGCCATCAGTGAGTCGCCGGGACATCAGGGCGAGCAGTACTTC.

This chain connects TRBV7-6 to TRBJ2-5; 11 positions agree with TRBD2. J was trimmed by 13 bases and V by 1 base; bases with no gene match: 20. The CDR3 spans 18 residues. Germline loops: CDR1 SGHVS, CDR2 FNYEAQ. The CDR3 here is CASSLVASGRLQAGRLYF. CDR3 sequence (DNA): TGTGCCAGCAGCTTAGTAGCTAGCGGGAGGCTTCAGGCAGGGCGACTGTACTTC. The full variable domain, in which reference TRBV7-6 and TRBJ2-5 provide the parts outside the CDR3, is GAGVSQSPRYKVTKRGQDVALRCDPISGHVSLYWYRQALGQGPEFLTYFNYEAQQDKSGLPNDRFSAERPEGSISTLTIQRTEQRDSAMYRCASSLVASGRLQAGRLYFGPGTRLLVL.

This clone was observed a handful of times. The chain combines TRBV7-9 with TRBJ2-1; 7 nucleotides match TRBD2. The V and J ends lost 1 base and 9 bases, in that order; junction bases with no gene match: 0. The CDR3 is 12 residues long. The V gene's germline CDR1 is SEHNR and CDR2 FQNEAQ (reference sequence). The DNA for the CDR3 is TGTGCCAGCAGCTTAGAGCGGGGTGAGCAGTTCTTC. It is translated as CASSLERGEQFF.

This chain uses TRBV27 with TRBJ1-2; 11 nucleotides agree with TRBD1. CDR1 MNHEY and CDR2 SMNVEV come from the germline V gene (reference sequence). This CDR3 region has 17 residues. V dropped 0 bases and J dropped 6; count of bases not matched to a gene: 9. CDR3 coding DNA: TGTGCCAGCAGTTTATCCCCGGGACAGGGGGATGAAGATGGCTACACCTTC. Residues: CASSLSPGQGDEDGYTF.

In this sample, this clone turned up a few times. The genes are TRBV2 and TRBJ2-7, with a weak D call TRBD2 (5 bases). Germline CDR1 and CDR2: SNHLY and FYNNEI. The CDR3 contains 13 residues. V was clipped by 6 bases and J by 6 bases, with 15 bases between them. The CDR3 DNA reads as TGTGCCAGCAGCGATCTAGCCAGACGCGAGCAGTACTTC. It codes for CASSDLARREQYF.

Written as DNA, the CDR3 is TGTGCCAGCAGCTTCGGGCTAGCGGGAGGGAATGAGACCCAGTACTTC. Amino acid sequence: CASSFGLAGGNETQYF. V is TRBV2 and J is TRBJ2-5; 12 bases map to TRBD2. The V gene's germline CDR1 is SNHLY and CDR2 FYNNEI. The CDR3 covers 16 residues. The V segment lost 6 bases and the J segment 5 bases; nucleotides outside the gene matches: 10.

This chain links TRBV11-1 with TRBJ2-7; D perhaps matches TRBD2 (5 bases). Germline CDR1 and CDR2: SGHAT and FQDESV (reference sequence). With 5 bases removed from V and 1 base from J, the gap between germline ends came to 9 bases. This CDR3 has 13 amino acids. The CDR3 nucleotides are TGTGCCAGCAGCCGTACGGGGTCCTACGAGCAGTACTTC. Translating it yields CASSRTGSYEQYF.

The chain's CDR3 is CASSPPSSTQYF. The CDR3 region has the DNA TGTGCCAGCAGCCCCCCTTCTTCTACGCAGTATTTT. V gene TRBV7-2 combines with J gene TRBJ2-3; unclear D gene. The CDR3 is made up of 12 amino acids. Germline CDR1 reads SGHTA; CDR2 reads FQGNSA. Trimming stripped 5 bases from V and 8 bases from J, with 11 bases between.

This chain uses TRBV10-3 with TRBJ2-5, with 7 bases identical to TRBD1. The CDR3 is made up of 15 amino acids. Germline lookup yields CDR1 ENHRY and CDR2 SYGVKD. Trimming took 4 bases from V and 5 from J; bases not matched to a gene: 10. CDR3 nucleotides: TGTGCCATCAGTGTGAGAGGGGGCAATGGGGAGACCCAGTACTTC. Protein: CAISVRGGNGETQYF.

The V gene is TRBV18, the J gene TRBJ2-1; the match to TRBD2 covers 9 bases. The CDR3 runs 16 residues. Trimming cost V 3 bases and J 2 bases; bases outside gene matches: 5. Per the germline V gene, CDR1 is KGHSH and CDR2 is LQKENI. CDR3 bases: TGTGCCAGCTCACCGCTAGCGGGGCCAACCTACAATGAGCAGTTCTTC. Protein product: CASSPLAGPTYNEQFF.

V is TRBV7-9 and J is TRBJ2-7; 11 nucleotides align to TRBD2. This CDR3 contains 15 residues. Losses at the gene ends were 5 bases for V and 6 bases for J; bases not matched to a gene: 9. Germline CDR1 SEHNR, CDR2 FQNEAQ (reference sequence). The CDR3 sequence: CASSLTSGEVGEQYF. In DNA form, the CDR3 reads TGTGCCAGCAGCCTGACTAGCGGGGAGGTAGGCGAGCAGTACTTC.

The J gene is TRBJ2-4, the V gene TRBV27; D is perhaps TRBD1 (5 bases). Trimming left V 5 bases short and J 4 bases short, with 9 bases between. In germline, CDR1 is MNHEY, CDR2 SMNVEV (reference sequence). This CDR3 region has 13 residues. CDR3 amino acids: CASSARVKNIQYF. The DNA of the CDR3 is TGTGCCAGCAGTGCCAGGGTGAAAAACATTCAGTACTTC.